Sample share makes the clone carrying this T cell receptor (beta chain) medium-sized. Its target is not known. Per germline, CDR1 LNHDA and CDR2 SQIVND (reference sequence). The CDR3 covers 20 residues. V was clipped by 1 base and J by 0 bases, with 21 bases between them. MiXCR was run by TCRdb on the reads, yielding one entry per CDR3 protein. The sample lists 10,000 or so distinct CDR3 sequences, around 20% occurring once. This sample is drawn from a study of liver allograft versus peripheral blood T cells. Overall study context: Graft-liver T cell receptor repertoires were compared against recipient peripheral blood repertoires.

Overall study findings and caveats: It was reported that the T cell receptor repertoires found inside liver allografts differed from those that were detected in peripheral blood.

This receptor was taken from a human patient who had a liver transplant. Some T cells could come from the graft donor. This chain connects TRBV19 to TRBJ2-2, with D possibly TRBD2 on 5 matching bases. CDR3 in DNA: TGTGCCAGTAGTATAGCGGCCCCCCTATTACTAGGATCGAACACCGGGGAGCTGTTTTTT. It yields the protein CASSIAAPLLLGSNTGELFF.